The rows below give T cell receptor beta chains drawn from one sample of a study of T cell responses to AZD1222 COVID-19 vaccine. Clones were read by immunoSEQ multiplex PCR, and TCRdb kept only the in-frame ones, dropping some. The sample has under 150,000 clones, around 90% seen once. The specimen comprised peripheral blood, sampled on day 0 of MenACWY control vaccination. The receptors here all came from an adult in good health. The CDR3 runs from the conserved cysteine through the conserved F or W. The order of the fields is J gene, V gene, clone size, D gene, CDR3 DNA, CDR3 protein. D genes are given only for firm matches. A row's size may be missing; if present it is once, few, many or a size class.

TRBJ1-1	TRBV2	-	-	TGTGCCAGAAAGGGGGACGGGGACACTGAAGCTTTCTTT	CARKGDGDTEAFF
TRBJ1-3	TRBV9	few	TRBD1	TGTGCCAGCAGCGCGACCGGGACAGACTCTGGAAACACCATATATTTT	CASSATGTDSGNTIYF
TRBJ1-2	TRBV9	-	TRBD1	TGTGCCAGCAGCGCCTCCGGGACAGGGCATGGCTACACCTTC	CASSASGTGHGYTF
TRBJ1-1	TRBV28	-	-	TGTGCCAGCAGTTTACTGCAGCTTGAAGCTTTCTTT	CASSLLQLEAFF
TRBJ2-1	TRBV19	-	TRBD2	TGTGCCAGTACTCCCCCGGGACTAGAGGCCAATGAGCAGTTCTTC	CASTPPGLEANEQFF
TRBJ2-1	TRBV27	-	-	TGTGCCAGCAGTTTACGGGGACAATCCTACAATGAGCAGTTCTTC	CASSLRGQSYNEQFF
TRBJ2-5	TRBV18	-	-	TGTGCCAGCTCACGGCTCCGGGACGGAGAGACCCAGTACTTC	CASSRLRDGETQYF
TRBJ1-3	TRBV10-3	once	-	TGTGCCATAACTCCCCGGGAGACTACGGACACCATATATTTT	CAITPRETTDTIYF
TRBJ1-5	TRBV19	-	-	TGTGCCAGTAGTTTGGGGTTTGGTCAGCCCCAGCATTTT	CASSLGFGQPQHF
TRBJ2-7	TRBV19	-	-	TGTGCCAGTAGTATAGCATCGCAAAGCTCCTACGAGCAGTACTTC	CASSIASQSSYEQYF
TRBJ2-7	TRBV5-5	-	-	TGTGCCAGCAGCTTGATTATGGGGTACGAGCAGTACTTC	CASSLIMGYEQYF
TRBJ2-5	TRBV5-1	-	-	TGCGCCAGCAGCTTGGATAGTACAAAAGAGACCCAGTACTTC	CASSLDSTKETQYF
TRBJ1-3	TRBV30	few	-	TGTGCCTGGAGTTCCTGGGGGTCCTCTGGAAACACCATATATTTT	CAWSSWGSSGNTIYF
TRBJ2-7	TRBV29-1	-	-	TGCAGCGTTGTGGTGTCGGCGGATTCCTACGAGCAGTACTTC	CSVVVSADSYEQYF
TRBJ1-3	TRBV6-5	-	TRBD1	TGTGCCAGCAGTCCCGGGACAGGGACAGGAAACACCATATATTTT	CASSPGTGTGNTIYF